This T cell receptor (beta chain) was documented in a study of blood T cell repertoires in COVID-19. Study overall: Acute and convalescent COVID-19 samples came from the United States, Italy and Spain. The analysed material was cDNA or gDNA that came from T cells, B-cell-depleted T cells, or PBMCs.

Methods used by the authors: Estimated nucleated cell counts came from reference gene primer amplification. Using immunoSEQ multiplex PCR, the repertoire was profiled, and TCRdb retains in-frame clones only, with some absent. The D gene and trimming were derived from the DNA, and the V and J assignments and clone size from that table. The sample has around 200,000 clones, nearly 90% seen once. V was clipped by 5 bases and J by 3 bases, with 15 bases between them. CDR1 and CDR2 from the germline V gene are MNHEY and SMNVEV (reference sequence). The CDR3 covers 15 residues. The receptor's source is a man aged 45-65 years with acute or convalescent COVID-19. Input material: peripheral blood. J is TRBJ2-3 and V is TRBV27; tentatively, D is TRBD2 (5 bases). CDR3 nucleotide sequence: TGTGCCAGCAGTCTGGGAGAATGGGCAACAGATACGCAGTATTTT. Encoded protein: CASSLGEWATDTQYF.